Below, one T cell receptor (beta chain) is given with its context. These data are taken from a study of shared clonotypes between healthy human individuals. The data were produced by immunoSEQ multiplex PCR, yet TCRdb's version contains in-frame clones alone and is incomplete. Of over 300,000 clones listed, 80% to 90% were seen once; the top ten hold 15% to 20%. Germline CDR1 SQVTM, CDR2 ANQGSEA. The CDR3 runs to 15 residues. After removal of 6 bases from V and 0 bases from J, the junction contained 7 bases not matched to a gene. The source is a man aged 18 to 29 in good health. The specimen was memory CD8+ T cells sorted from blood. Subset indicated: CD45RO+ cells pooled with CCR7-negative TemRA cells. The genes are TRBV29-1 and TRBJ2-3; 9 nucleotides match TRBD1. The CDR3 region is CSVTTGGDSTDTQYF. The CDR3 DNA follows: TGCAGCGTCACAACAGGGGGCGACAGCACAGATACGCAGTATTTT.